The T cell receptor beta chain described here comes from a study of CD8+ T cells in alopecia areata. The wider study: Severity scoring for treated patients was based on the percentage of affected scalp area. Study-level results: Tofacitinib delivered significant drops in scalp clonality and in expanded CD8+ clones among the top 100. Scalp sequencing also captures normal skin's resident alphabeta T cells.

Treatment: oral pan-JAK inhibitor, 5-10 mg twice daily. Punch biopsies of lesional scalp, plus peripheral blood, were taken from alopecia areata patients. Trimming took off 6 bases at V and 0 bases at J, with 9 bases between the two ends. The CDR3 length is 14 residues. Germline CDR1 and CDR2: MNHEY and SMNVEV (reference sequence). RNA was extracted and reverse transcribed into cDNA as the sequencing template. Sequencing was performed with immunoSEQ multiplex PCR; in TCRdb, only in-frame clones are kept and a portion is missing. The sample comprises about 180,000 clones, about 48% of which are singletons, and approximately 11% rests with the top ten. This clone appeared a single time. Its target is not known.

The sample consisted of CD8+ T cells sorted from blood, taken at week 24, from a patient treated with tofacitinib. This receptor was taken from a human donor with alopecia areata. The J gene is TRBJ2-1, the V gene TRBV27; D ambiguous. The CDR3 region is CASSRTLSYNEQFF. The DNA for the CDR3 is TGTGCCAGCAGCCGGACGCTCTCCTACAATGAGCAGTTCTTC.